These 14 T cell receptor beta chains were sequenced from one sample in a study of shared clonotypes between healthy human individuals. The repertoire was sequenced with immunoSEQ multiplex PCR; TCRdb's copy has only in-frame clones and lacks some. This sample has roughly 2,500,000 clones, with approximately 93% found just once. Sequencing was carried out using naive CD4+ T cells from PBMCs. Stated subset: CD45RA+ positively selected. These receptors originate from a young man in good health. Some clones in this sample may be carry-over from other donors' samples.

The rearrangement joins TRBV19 to TRBJ1-1; no clear D. Looked up from germline, CDR1 is LNHDA and CDR2 is SQIVND (reference sequence). With 5 bases removed from V and 5 bases from J, the gap between germline ends came to 12 bases. This CDR3 comprises 13 residues. CDR3 sequence reads: CASSWTASTEAFF. DNA for the CDR3: TGTGCCAGTAGTTGGACGGCGAGTACTGAAGCTTTCTTT.

For this clone: Different DNA sequences within this sample yield the same CDR3. The chain combines TRBV4-2 with TRBJ2-1; maybe TRBD1 (5 bases). This CDR3 spans 15 amino acids. Trimming removed 3 bases from V and 0 bases from J, with 9 bases in between. CDR1 is LGHNA, CDR2 YNFKEQ, per germline. CDR3 sequence reads: CASSQGDSSYNEQFF. The CDR3 DNA reads TGTGCCAGCAGCCAGGGCGACAGCTCCTACAATGAGCAGTTCTTC.

The chain couples TRBV5-1 to TRBJ1-3, with TRBD1 matching over 8 bases. J was trimmed by 3 bases and V by 4 bases; bases with no gene match: 9. Germline loops: CDR1 SGHRS, CDR2 YFSETQ. CDR3 length: 16 residues. CDR3 nucleotides: TGCGCCAGCAGCCAGATGACAGGGGCGAATGGAAACACCATATATTTT. Its protein product is CASSQMTGANGNTIYF.

CDR3 nucleotides: TGTGCCAGCAGTTACGTCTGGGGGACTTATAATGAGCAGTTCTTC. Encoded protein: CASSYVWGTYNEQFF. This sequence joins TRBV6-6 and TRBJ2-1, with D possibly TRBD2 on 6 matching bases. CDR1 and CDR2 from the germline V gene are MNHNY and SVGAGI (reference sequence). With 2 bases removed from V and 7 bases from J, the gap between germline ends came to 15 bases. This CDR3 contains 15 residues.

The CDR3 bases are TGTGCCAGCAGTTCTGACAGGGTTGGCTACACCTTC. As protein: CASSSDRVGYTF. The chain is built from TRBV28 and TRBJ1-2, with TRBD1 matching 7 bases. This CDR3 is 12 amino acids long. The trim removed 4 bases at V and 7 bases at J, leaving 3 bases unmatched. CDR1 is MDHEN and CDR2 is SYDVKM in the germline V gene.

This clone was detected once. In DNA form, the CDR3 reads TGTGCCAGCAGCCCTGCCTGGGGATCCTACAATGAGCAGTTCTTC. This encodes CASSPAWGSYNEQFF. The chain couples TRBV9 to TRBJ2-1; no firm D call. The CDR3 is made up of 15 amino acids. V was clipped by 4 bases and J by 1 base, with 12 bases between them. Germline V gives CDR1 SGDLS, CDR2 YYNGEE.

This clone occurred once. J is TRBJ1-1 and V is TRBV7-8; D not resolved. Per the germline V gene, CDR1 is SGHVS and CDR2 is FQNEAQ. The CDR3 runs 14 residues. V was shortened by 1 base and J by 1 base, with 7 bases between the two germline ends. The CDR3 sequence: CASSLESGNTEAFF. CDR3 DNA sequence: TGTGCCAGCAGCTTAGAGAGTGGGAACACTGAAGCTTTCTTT.

The genes are TRBV9 and TRBJ2-3; TRBD1 or TRBD2 may be the D gene (5 bases each). V lost 0 bases to trimming and J lost 2 bases, with 16 bases between them. In germline, CDR1 is SGDLS, CDR2 YYNGEE. The CDR3 runs to 17 residues. The CDR3, as DNA: TGTGCCAGCAGCGTAGGATGGGGGACCCGTACCACAGATACGCAGTATTTT. Amino acids: CASSVGWGTRTTDTQYF.

This sequence joins TRBV7-7 and TRBJ2-1; weak D call: TRBD2 (6 bases). The CDR3 length is 15 residues. Germline loops: CDR1 SSHAT, CDR2 FNYEAQ (reference sequence). V gave up 0 bases and J gave up 8 bases, with 14 bases separating them. The CDR3 coding sequence is TGTGCCAGCAGCTTAGCAGCGGGTTCGTTCGATGAGCAGTTCTTC. This gives the protein CASSLAAGSFDEQFF.

The gene calls are TRBV7-9 and TRBJ2-7; 9 nucleotides match TRBD1. This CDR3 spans 15 amino acids. In germline, CDR1 is SEHNR, CDR2 FQNEAQ (reference sequence). Germline trimming cut 7 bases from V and 6 bases from J; bases unmatched to any gene: 13. CDR3 in DNA: TGTGCCAGCATCACATCACAGGGGGCCCTTTTCGAGCAGTACTTC. Protein sequence: CASITSQGALFEQYF.

V and J are TRBV7-2 and TRBJ1-6, with no clear D. The CDR3 runs 12 residues. Trimming pared 6 bases from V and 14 bases from J, leaving 14 bases between. Germline loops: CDR1 SGHTA, CDR2 FQGNSA. CDR3 nucleotides: TGTGCCAGCAGTCCTGGATCACTCACCCTCCACTTT. Its translation: CASSPGSLTLHF. The whole variable domain, filled in from reference TRBV7-2 and TRBJ1-6, reads GAGVSQSPSNKVTEKGKDVELRCDPISGHTALYWYRQSLGQGLEFLIYFQGNSAPDKSGLPSDRFSAERTGGSVSTLTIQRTQQEDSAVYLCASSPGSLTLHFGNGTRLTVT.

The gene calls are TRBV5-1 and TRBJ2-1, with D tentatively TRBD1 (5 bases). This CDR3 is 15 amino acids long. The V end lost 4 bases, the J end lost 6 bases, and 17 bases lay between the germline ends. Germline lookup yields CDR1 SGHRS and CDR2 YFSETQ. In nucleotides, the CDR3 is TGCGCCAGCAGCCTGGACCCAGGGAAGGGCAATGAGCAGTTCTTC. This codes for CASSLDPGKGNEQFF.

In its sample, this clone was seen a few times. This chain links TRBV7-9 with TRBJ1-1, with a tentative D call TRBD1 (6 bases). The CDR3 is made up of 12 amino acids. The V end lost 5 bases, the J end lost 11 bases, and 15 bases lay between the germline ends. Germline CDR1 and CDR2: SEHNR and FQNEAQ (reference sequence). CDR3 coding DNA: TGTGCCAGCAGCCTGGATCACAGGGTTGCTTTCTTT. Amino acids: CASSLDHRVAFF.

This clone was detected only once. Distinct nucleotide sequences in the sample also encode this CDR3. The rearrangement links TRBV5-1 to TRBJ2-7, with 10 positions matching TRBD2. Germline CDR1 reads SGHRS; CDR2 reads YFSETQ. Trimming at V came to 2 bases and at J to 4 bases, leaving 3 bases not matched to a gene. The CDR3 runs 14 residues. For the CDR3, the DNA is TGCGCCAGCAGCTTAAGCGGGAGGGTATACGAGCAGTACTTC. As protein: CASSLSGRVYEQYF.